This paragraph covers one TCR beta chain sequence. Trimming took off 1 base at V and 9 bases at J, with 16 bases between the two ends. The CDR3 is made up of 15 amino acids. Germline V CDR1 and CDR2: LGHNA, YSLEER. The source of the sample is a study of blood T cell repertoires in COVID-19. At the level of the study: Samples came from the United States, Italy and Spain, spanning acute and convalescent COVID-19.

Authors' methods: Nucleated cell number was recorded as an estimate derived from reference gene primer amplification. Sequencing used immunoSEQ multiplex PCR; TCRdb keeps in-frame clones, though not all of them. From that table come the V and J calls and clone size; the DNA was used to work out D and trimming. This sample carries 270,000 or so clones, roughly four fifths of them seen once, and the ten largest clones take approximately 9%. The TCR was taken from a woman in her forties or fifties who had recovered from COVID-19. Material for sequencing was peripheral blood. V gene TRBV4-3 combines with J gene TRBJ2-1, with a possible D match to TRBD2 (5 bases). The CDR3 is CASSQVRVYGSEQFF. In nucleotides, the CDR3 is TGCGCCAGCAGCCAAGTGAGGGTCTACGGTAGTGAGCAGTTCTTC.